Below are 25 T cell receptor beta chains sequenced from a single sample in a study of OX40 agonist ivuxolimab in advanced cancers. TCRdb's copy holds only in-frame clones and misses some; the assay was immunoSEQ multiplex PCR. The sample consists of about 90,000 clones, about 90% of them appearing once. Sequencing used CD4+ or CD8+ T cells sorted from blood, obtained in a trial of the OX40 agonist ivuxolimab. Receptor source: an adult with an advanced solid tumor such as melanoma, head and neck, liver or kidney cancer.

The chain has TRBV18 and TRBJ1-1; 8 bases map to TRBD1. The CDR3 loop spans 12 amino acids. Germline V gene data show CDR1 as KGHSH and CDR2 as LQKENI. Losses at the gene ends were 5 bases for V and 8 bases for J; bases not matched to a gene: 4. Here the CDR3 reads CASSRQGTEAFF. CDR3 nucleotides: TGTGCCAGCTCAAGACAGGGGACCGAAGCTTTCTTT.

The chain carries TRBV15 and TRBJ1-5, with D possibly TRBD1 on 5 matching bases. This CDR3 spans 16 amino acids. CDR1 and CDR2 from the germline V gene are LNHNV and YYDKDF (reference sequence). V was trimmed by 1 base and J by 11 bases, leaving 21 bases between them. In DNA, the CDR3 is TGTGCCACCAGCAGAGGTGCAGCGACAGCGGTTGAGGCCCAGCATTTT. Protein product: CATSRGAATAVEAQHF.

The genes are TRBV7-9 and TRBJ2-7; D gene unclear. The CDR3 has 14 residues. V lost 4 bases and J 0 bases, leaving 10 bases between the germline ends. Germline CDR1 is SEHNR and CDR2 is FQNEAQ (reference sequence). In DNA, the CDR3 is TGTGCCAGCAGCTCACCCAGAGCCTCCTACGAGCAGTACTTC. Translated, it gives CASSSPRASYEQYF.

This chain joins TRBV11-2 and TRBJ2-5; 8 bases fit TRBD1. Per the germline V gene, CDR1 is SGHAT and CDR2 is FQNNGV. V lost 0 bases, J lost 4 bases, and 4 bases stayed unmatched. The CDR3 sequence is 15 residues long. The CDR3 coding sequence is TGTGCCAGCAGCTTAGACCCACAGGGGGTAGAGACCCAGTACTTC. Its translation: CASSLDPQGVETQYF. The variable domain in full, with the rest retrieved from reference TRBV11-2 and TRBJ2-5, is EAGVAQSPRYKIIEKRQSVAFWCNPISGHATLYWYQQILGQGPKLLIQFQNNGVVDDSQLPKDRFSAERLKGVDSTLKIQPAKLEDSAVYLCASSLDPQGVETQYFGPGTRLLVL.

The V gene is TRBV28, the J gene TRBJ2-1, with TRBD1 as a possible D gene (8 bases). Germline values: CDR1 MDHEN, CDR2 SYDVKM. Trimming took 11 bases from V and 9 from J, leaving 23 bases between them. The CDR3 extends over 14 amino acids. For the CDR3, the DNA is TGTGCCTCGCGGGGGCAGGGGGCGAAAGGTGAGCAGTTCTTC. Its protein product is CASRGQGAKGEQFF.

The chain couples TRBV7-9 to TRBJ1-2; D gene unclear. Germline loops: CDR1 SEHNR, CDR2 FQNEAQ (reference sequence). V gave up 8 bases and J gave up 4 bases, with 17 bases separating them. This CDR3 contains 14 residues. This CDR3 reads CASSAVVGGYGYTF. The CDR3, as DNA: TGTGCCAGCTCCGCTGTGGTGGGCGGCTATGGCTACACCTTC.

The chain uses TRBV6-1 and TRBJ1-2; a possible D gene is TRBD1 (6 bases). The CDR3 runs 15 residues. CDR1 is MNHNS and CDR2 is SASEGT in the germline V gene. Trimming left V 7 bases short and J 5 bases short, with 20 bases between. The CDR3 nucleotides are TGTGCCAGCACGGGGGACATACCTACGATTTATGGCTACACCTTC. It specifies CASTGDIPTIYGYTF.

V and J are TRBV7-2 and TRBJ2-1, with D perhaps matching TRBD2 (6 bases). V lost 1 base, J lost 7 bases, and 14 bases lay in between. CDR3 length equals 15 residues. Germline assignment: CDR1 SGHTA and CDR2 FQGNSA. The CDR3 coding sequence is TGTGCCAGCAGCTTAGGTAGCGGATCTGTGAATGAGCAGTTCTTC. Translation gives CASSLGSGSVNEQFF.

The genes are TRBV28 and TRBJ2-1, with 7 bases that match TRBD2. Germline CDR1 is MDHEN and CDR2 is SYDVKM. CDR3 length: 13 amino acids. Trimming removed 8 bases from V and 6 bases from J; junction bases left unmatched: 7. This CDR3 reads CASFRDYFNEQFF. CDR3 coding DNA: TGTGCCAGCTTCCGGGACTACTTCAATGAGCAGTTCTTC.

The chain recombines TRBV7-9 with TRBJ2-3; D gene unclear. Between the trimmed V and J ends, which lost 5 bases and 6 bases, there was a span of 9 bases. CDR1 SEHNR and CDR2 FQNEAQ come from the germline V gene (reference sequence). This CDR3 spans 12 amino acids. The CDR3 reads CASSPGKDTQYF. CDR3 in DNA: TGTGCCAGCAGCCCCGGCAAGGATACGCAGTATTTT.

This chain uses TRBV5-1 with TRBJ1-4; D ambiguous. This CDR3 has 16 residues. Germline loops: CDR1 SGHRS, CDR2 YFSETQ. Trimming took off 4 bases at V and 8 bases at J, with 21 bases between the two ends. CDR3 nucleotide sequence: TGCGCCAGCAGCCTTAGACCTCTCGGCTTCAGAGAAAAACTGTTTTTT. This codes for CASSLRPLGFREKLFF.

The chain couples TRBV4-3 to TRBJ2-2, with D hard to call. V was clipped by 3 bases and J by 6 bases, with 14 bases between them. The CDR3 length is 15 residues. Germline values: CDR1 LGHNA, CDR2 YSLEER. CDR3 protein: CASSQGYLVAGELFF. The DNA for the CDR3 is TGCGCCAGCAGCCAGGGATATCTAGTCGCCGGGGAGCTGTTTTTT.

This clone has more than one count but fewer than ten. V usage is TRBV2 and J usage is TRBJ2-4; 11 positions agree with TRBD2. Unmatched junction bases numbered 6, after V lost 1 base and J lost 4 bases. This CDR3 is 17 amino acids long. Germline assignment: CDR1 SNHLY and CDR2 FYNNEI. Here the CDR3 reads CASSEEFSGRGKNIQYF. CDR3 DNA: TGTGCCAGCAGTGAAGAATTTAGCGGGAGGGGAAAAAACATTCAGTACTTC. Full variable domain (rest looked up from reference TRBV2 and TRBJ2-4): EPEVTQTPSHQVTQMGQEVILRCVPISNHLYFYWYRQILGQKVEFLVSFYNNEISEKSEIFDDQFSVERPDGSNFTLKIRSTKLEDSAMYFCASSEEFSGRGKNIQYFGAGTRLSVL.

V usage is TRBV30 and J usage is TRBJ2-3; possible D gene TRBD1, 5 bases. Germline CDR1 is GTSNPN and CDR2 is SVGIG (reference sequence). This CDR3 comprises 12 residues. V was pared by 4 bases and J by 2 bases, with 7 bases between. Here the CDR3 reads CAWKGITDTQYF. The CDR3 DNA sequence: TGTGCCTGGAAGGGGATCACAGATACGCAGTATTTT.

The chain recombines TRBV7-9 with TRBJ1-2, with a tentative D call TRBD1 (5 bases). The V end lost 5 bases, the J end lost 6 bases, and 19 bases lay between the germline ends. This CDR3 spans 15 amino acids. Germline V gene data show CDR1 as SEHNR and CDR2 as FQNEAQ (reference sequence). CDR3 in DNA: TGTGCCAGCAGCCGGGGGGGTGTTTCCCCAAATGGCTACACCTTC. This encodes CASSRGGVSPNGYTF.

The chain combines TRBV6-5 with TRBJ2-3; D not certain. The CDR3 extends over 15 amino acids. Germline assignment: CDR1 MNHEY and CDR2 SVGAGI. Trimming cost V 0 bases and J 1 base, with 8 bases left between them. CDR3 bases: TGTGCCAGCAGTTACTCGGGGTGGGGCACAGATACGCAGTATTTT. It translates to CASSYSGWGTDTQYF.

The CDR3 DNA reads TGTGCCAGCAGTTCCGACGGGGACTGGGCCTACGAGCAGTACTTC. Protein product: CASSSDGDWAYEQYF. This rearrangement joins TRBV28 to TRBJ2-7; tentative D call: TRBD2 (6 bases). Germline CDR1 is MDHEN and CDR2 is SYDVKM. Trimming stripped 4 bases from V and 2 bases from J, with 15 bases between. The CDR3 extends over 15 amino acids.

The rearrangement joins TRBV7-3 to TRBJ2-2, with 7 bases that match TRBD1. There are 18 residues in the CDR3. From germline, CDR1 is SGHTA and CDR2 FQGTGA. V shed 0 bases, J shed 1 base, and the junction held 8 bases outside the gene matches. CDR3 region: CASSLTFVGGQNTGELFF. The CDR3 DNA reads TGTGCCAGCAGCTTAACTTTCGTAGGGGGCCAGAACACCGGGGAGCTGTTTTTT.

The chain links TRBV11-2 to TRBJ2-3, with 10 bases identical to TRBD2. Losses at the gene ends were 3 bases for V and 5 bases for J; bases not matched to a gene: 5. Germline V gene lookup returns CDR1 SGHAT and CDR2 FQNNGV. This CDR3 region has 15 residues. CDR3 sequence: CASSFETSGRDTQYF. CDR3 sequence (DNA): TGTGCCAGCAGCTTCGAGACTAGCGGGCGAGATACGCAGTATTTT.

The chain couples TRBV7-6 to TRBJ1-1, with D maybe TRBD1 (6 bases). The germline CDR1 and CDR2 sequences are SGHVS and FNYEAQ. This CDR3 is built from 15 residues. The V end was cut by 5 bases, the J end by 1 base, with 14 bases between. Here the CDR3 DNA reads TGTGCCAGCAGCCAAGGGGGACAAGCGAACACTGAAGCTTTCTTT. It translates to CASSQGGQANTEAFF.

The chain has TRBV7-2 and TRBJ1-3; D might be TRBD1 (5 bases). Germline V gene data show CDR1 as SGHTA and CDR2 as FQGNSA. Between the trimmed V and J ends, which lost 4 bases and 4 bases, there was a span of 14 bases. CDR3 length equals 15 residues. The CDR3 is CASSYGQGGGNTIYF. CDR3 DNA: TGTGCCAGCAGCTACGGACAAGGTGGGGGAAACACCATATATTTT.

For the CDR3, the DNA is TGCGCCAGCAGCCAAGAGCCGCCTGGACTAGCGGGAGTAAGGCAGTACTTC. Protein sequence: CASSQEPPGLAGVRQYF. The chain carries TRBV4-3 and TRBJ2-7, with TRBD2 matching 13 bases. The V gene end was trimmed by 0 bases and the J gene end by 9 bases; junction bases not matched to a gene: 11. CDR1 and CDR2 from the germline V gene are LGHNA and YSLEER. This CDR3 has 17 amino acids.

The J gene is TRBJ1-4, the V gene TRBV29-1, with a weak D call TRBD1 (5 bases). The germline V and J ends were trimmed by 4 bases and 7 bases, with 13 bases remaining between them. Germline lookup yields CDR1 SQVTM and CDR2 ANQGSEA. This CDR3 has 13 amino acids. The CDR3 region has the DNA TGCAGCGTTGGTGGCAGGGCGGGTGAAAAACTGTTTTTT. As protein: CSVGGRAGEKLFF.

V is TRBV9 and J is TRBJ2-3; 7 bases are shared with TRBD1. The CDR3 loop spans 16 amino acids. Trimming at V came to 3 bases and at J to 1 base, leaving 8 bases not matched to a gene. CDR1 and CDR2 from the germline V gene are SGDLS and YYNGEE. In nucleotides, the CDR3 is TGTGCCAGCAGCGCCTACAGGGGCGAGGGCACAGATACGCAGTATTTT. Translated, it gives CASSAYRGEGTDTQYF.

As DNA, the CDR3 is TGTGCCAGCTCAAATACTGGCCAGCAATGGGAGCTGTTTTTT. The encoded protein is CASSNTGQQWELFF. The chain links TRBV18 to TRBJ2-2; the D is unclear. CDR1 KGHSH and CDR2 LQKENI come from the germline V gene. There are 14 residues in the CDR3. Between the trimmed V and J ends, which lost 5 bases and 9 bases, there was a span of 16 bases.